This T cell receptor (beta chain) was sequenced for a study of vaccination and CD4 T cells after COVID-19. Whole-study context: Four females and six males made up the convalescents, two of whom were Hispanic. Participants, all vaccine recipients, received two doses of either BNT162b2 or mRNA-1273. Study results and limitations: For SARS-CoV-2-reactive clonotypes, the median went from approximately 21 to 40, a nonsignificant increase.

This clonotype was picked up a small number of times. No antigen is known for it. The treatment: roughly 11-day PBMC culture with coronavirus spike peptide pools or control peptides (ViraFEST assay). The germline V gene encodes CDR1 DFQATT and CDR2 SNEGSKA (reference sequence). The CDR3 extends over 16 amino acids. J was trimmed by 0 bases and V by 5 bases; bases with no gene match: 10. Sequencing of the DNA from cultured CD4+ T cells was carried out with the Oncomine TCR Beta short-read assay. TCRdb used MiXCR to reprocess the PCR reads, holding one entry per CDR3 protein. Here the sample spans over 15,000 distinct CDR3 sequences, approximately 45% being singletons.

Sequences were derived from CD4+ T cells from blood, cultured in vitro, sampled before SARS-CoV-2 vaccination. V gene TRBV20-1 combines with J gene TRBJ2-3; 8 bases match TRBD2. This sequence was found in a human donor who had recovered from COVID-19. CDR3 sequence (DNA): TGCAGTGCTGAAGGAATAGCGGGGCCTAGCACAGATACGCAGTATTTT. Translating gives CSAEGIAGPSTDTQYF.